A selection of T cell receptor beta chains follows, all from one sample in a study of patients and donors after allogeneic stem cell transplantation. A single record per CDR3 protein comes from TCRdb applying MiXCR to the RT-PCR reads. The profile shows around 150,000 distinct CDR3 sequences, about two fifths of them singletons. Material: blood, either unsorted or a sorted T cell fraction (not recorded which). The receptors come from a human donor who was either an allogeneic HSCT recipient or a stem cell or donor lymphocyte infusion donor (not recorded which). It is not recorded whose cells these are; they may come from a transplant donor. Each CDR3 is given with its conserved first and last residue. A D gene is named only where the DNA matches it firmly. Not all rows give a size; the values are once, few, many and, for expanded clones, a class.

abundance	j_gene	v_gene	d_gene	CDR3aa	CDR3nt
few	TRBJ1-6	TRBV27	.	CASSNRMGNSPLHF	TGTGCCAGCAGCAACAGGATGGGGAATTCACCCCTCCACTTT
.	TRBJ1-2	TRBV12-3/TRBV12-4	.	CASSLSLPGLPYGYTF	TGTGCCAGCAGTTTGTCCCTACCCGGACTCCCCTATGGCTACACCTTC
many	TRBJ1-5	TRBV2	.	CASRIEGLQPQHF	TGTGCCAGCCGTATTGAGGGCCTCCAGCCCCAGCATTTT
.	TRBJ1-6	TRBV7-9	.	CASSLGAGDHSPLHF	TGTGCCAGCAGCTTAGGCGCGGGCGACCATTCACCCCTCCACTTT
few	TRBJ1-2	TRBV12-3/TRBV12-4	.	CASTIGGYGYTF	TGTGCCAGCACCATCGGGGGCTATGGCTACACCTTC
.	TRBJ1-1	TRBV12-3/TRBV12-4	.	CASTPLGDTEAFF	TGTGCCAGCACGCCCCTGGGCGACACTGAAGCTTTCTTT
few	TRBJ1-5	TRBV5-1	TRBD1	CATISQGASNQPQHF	TGCGCCACCATAAGCCAGGGGGCGAGCAATCAGCCCCAGCATTTT
.	TRBJ2-2	TRBV12-3/TRBV12-4	TRBD2	CASRRLAGTGELFF	TGTGCCAGCAGGAGACTAGCGGGAACCGGGGAGCTGTTTTTT
few	TRBJ2-1	TRBV29-1	TRBD1	CSAEGQGVNEQFF	TGCAGCGCCGAGGGACAGGGAGTAAATGAGCAGTTCTTC
.	TRBJ1-5	TRBV20-1	.	CSARGPLGNQPQHF	TGCAGTGCTCGAGGGCCCTTGGGCAATCAGCCCCAGCATTTT
few	TRBJ1-3	TRBV5-1	TRBD1	CASSLGDSPSGNTIYF	TGCGCCAGCAGCTTGGGGGACAGTCCCTCTGGAAACACCATATATTTT
.	TRBJ1-2	TRBV20-1	.	CSARVSGLRANYGYTF	TGCAGTGCTAGAGTCTCAGGGCTCCGAGCTAACTATGGCTACACCTTC
.	TRBJ1-1	TRBV12-3/TRBV12-4	.	CASSPRWGQPNTEAFF	TGTGCCAGCAGTCCCCGGTGGGGGCAGCCGAACACTGAAGCTTTCTTT
few	TRBJ1-6	TRBV6-2/TRBV6-3	.	CASSTEGGDKDNSPLHF	TGTGCCAGCAGTACGGAAGGGGGAGATAAGGATAATTCACCCCTCCACTTT
.	TRBJ1-1	TRBV29-1	.	CSVQGQNTEAFF	TGCAGCGTTCAGGGACAGAACACTGAAGCTTTCTTT
.	TRBJ2-6	TRBV27	.	CASSLVRDPVRANVLTF	TGTGCCAGCAGTTTAGTCAGGGACCCGGTTCGGGCCAACGTCCTGACTTTC
few	TRBJ1-2	TRBV7-8	.	CASSSQGRGYGYTF	TGTGCCAGCAGCTCCCAGGGTAGAGGCTATGGCTACACCTTC
few	TRBJ1-2	TRBV20-1	TRBD1	CSARAPGTGHYGYTF	TGCAGTGCTAGAGCCCCCGGGACAGGCCACTATGGCTACACCTTC
.	TRBJ1-2	TRBV5-1	.	CASSLVGDNYGYTF	TGCGCCAGCAGCTTGGTGGGGGACAACTATGGCTACACCTTC
many	TRBJ2-5	TRBV5-1	TRBD2	CASSLGLAGREETQYF	TGCGCCAGCAGCTTGGGACTAGCGGGGCGAGAAGAGACCCAGTACTTC
.	TRBJ2-3	TRBV28	.	CASTPGTGLTDTQYF	TGTGCCAGCACCCCGGGAACAGGGCTAACAGATACGCAGTATTTT
.	TRBJ2-3	TRBV14	TRBD2	CASSQASGGFTDTQYF	TGTGCCAGCAGCCAAGCCAGCGGGGGGTTCACAGATACGCAGTATTTT
.	TRBJ1-6	TRBV12-3/TRBV12-4	TRBD1	CASSSGTGHSPLHF	TGTGCCAGCAGCTCCGGGACAGGCCATTCACCCCTCCACTTT
few	TRBJ1-1	TRBV7-6	.	CASSDPLRNTEAFF	TGTGCCAGCAGCGACCCCCTCCGGAACACTGAAGCTTTCTTT
.	TRBJ2-5	TRBV2	TRBD1	CASSGDRGKETQYF	TGTGCCAGCAGTGGAGACAGGGGAAAAGAGACCCAGTACTTC
few	TRBJ2-6	TRBV18	.	CASSTLGSGANVLTF	TGTGCCAGCTCGACCCTGGGCTCTGGGGCCAACGTCCTGACTTTC
once	TRBJ1-1	TRBV7-2	.	CASSLEGLGTEAFF	TGTGCCAGCAGCTTAGAGGGGTTAGGCACTGAAGCTTTCTTT
few	TRBJ1-1	TRBV27	.	CASRELGNEMGTEAFF	TGTGCCAGCAGAGAACTGGGCAACGAGATGGGCACTGAAGCTTTCTTT
once	TRBJ2-3	TRBV5-1	TRBD2	CASRGVATDTQYF	TGCGCCAGCCGGGGGGTTGCTACAGATACGCAGTATTTT
once	TRBJ2-2	TRBV20-1	.	CSAAGSYTGELFF	TGCAGTGCTGCCGGGTCCTACACCGGGGAGCTGTTTTTT
many	TRBJ1-6	TRBV9	TRBD1	CASSVTGLNNSPLHF	TGTGCCAGCAGCGTGACAGGGTTGAATAATTCACCCCTCCACTTT
few	TRBJ1-4	TRBV12-3/TRBV12-4	TRBD1	CASSPSERDRRDEKLFF	TGTGCCAGCAGTCCTAGCGAAAGGGACAGGAGGGATGAAAAACTGTTTTTT
.	TRBJ2-1	TRBV6-2/TRBV6-3	.	CASSPSVEQFF	TGTGCCAGCAGTCCTAGCGTGGAGCAGTTCTTC
.	TRBJ1-2	TRBV27	.	CASSLLAGIGGYTF	TGTGCCAGCAGTTTATTAGCCGGTATAGGTGGCTACACCTTC
few	TRBJ1-6	TRBV12-3/TRBV12-4	TRBD1	CASSLTGRNSPLHF	TGTGCCAGCAGTTTGACAGGGAGGAATTCACCCCTCCACTTT
.	TRBJ1-6	TRBV7-2	.	CASSQNTGTAVYNSPLHF	TGTGCCAGCAGCCAGAACACCGGGACCGCGGTATATAATTCACCCCTCCACTTT
.	TRBJ2-1	TRBV10-2	TRBD2	CASTSGADNEQFF	TGCGCCAGCACCAGCGGGGCAGACAATGAGCAGTTCTTC
few	TRBJ1-3	TRBV29-1	.	CSVEEYSGNTIYF	TGCAGCGTTGAAGAGTACTCTGGAAACACCATATATTTT
.	TRBJ1-1	TRBV11-2	.	CASSLRGFEAFF	TGTGCCAGCAGCTTACGGGGATTTGAAGCTTTCTTT
.	TRBJ1-4	TRBV20-1	.	CSASSGANEKLFF	TGCAGTGCTAGTTCGGGGGCCAATGAAAAACTGTTTTTT
few	TRBJ2-1	TRBV5-1	.	CASSLDGSGDDEQFF	TGCGCCAGCAGCTTGGATGGCTCAGGGGATGATGAGCAGTTCTTC
.	TRBJ1-2	TRBV7-9	.	CASSFVQGFGGYTF	TGTGCCAGCAGCTTCGTCCAGGGGTTCGGAGGCTACACCTTC
once	TRBJ2-1	TRBV27	TRBD2	CASSLLAGGRPYNEQFF	TGTGCCAGCAGTTTACTAGCGGGGGGCCGGCCCTACAATGAGCAGTTCTTC
few	TRBJ1-4	TRBV10-3	.	CAISQQGTNEKLFF	TGTGCCATCAGTCAACAGGGTACTAATGAAAAACTGTTTTTT
.	TRBJ1-1	TRBV7-9	.	CASIQEGRDYNDAEAFF	TGTGCCAGCATCCAAGAGGGCAGGGACTATAATGACGCTGAAGCTTTCTTT
.	TRBJ1-2	TRBV28	TRBD1	CASSLPRQGPWFYGYTF	TGTGCCAGCAGTTTACCCAGACAGGGTCCGTGGTTCTATGGCTACACCTTC
few	TRBJ1-6	TRBV12-3/TRBV12-4	.	CASSLTGPNSPLHF	TGTGCCAGCAGTTTAACGGGTCCCAATTCACCCCTCCACTTT
.	TRBJ2-3	TRBV7-3	.	CASSLQGLPSTDTQYF	TGTGCCAGCAGCTTGCAGGGCCTCCCTTCCACAGATACGCAGTATTTT
few	TRBJ1-6	TRBV10-3	.	CAISQGSNNSPLHF	TGTGCCATCAGTCAGGGAAGTAATAATTCACCCCTCCACTTT
.	TRBJ1-6	TRBV5-1	.	CASSSGNSPLHF	TGCGCCAGCAGCTCCGGGAATTCACCCCTCCACTTT
.	TRBJ1-1	TRBV10-3	.	CAISESSGWYEAFF	TGTGCCATCAGTGAGTCGTCAGGGTGGTATGAAGCTTTCTTT
.	TRBJ2-3	TRBV7-8	TRBD1	CASSPRGKSEDTQYF	TGTGCCAGCAGCCCCAGGGGGAAATCAGAAGATACGCAGTATTTT
.	TRBJ2-5	TRBV5-1	.	CASMPSGRTITEETQYF	TGCGCCAGCATGCCCTCGGGTAGAACTATCACCGAAGAGACCCAGTACTTC
few	TRBJ1-2	TRBV15	.	CATSRDVYPEDYGYTF	TGTGCCACCAGCAGAGATGTGTATCCGGAAGACTATGGCTACACCTTC
.	TRBJ2-3	TRBV15	.	CATSRDLDTYTDTQYF	TGTGCCACCAGCAGAGACTTGGACACCTACACAGATACGCAGTATTTT
.	TRBJ1-4	TRBV27	.	CASSARGQVNEKLFF	TGTGCCAGCAGTGCCAGGGGACAAGTTAATGAAAAACTGTTTTTT
.	TRBJ2-2	TRBV24-1	.	CATSDGSGGYGAGELFF	TGTGCCACCAGTGATGGTTCAGGAGGGTACGGCGCCGGGGAGCTGTTTTTT
few	TRBJ2-1	TRBV5-1	.	CASSLELVGAGNEQFF	TGCGCCAGCAGCTTGGAGCTCGTCGGGGCCGGGAATGAGCAGTTCTTC
few	TRBJ1-2	TRBV7-9	.	CASSSRADSVGYTF	TGTGCCAGCAGCTCAAGGGCAGACAGTGTCGGCTACACCTTC